This is a list of T cell receptor beta chains from one sample in a study of T-cell reconstitution after alpha-beta-depleted transplantation in children. TCRdb itself ran the PCR reads through MiXCR, one entry per CDR3 protein. In the table there are 100,000 to 130,000 distinct CDR3 sequences, approximately 6% of which are singletons. Sequencing was performed on PBMCs, mostly from graft donor cells, taken 360 days after TCRalphabeta/CD19-depleted stem cell transplant. These TCRs come from a male patient aged 2-9 years who had a stem cell transplant for acute lymphoblastic leukemia, so the T cells may come from the graft donor. CDR3s include the opening cysteine and the closing phenylalanine or tryptophan. A D gene is named only where the DNA matches it firmly. The size entry is marked missing in some rows and otherwise reads once, few, many or a size class.

J gene	D gene	V gene	clone size	CDR3 protein	CDR3 DNA
TRBJ1-5	.	TRBV28	many	CASTETVSNQPQHF	TGTGCCAGTACCGAGACAGTTAGCAATCAGCCCCAGCATTTT
TRBJ2-1	.	TRBV2	few	CASSAPDGGEQFF	TGTGCCAGCAGTGCCCCCGACGGGGGTGAGCAGTTCTTC
TRBJ1-1	.	TRBV5-1	many	CASSLEPAKAFF	TGCGCCAGCAGCTTGGAACCCGCTAAAGCTTTCTTT
TRBJ1-2	TRBD1	TRBV27	few	CARSPGGYGYTF	TGTGCCAGAAGTCCAGGGGGTTATGGCTACACCTTC
TRBJ1-2	.	TRBV12-3/TRBV12-4	many	CASSSTGAYYGYTF	TGTGCCAGCAGTTCCACCGGGGCTTACTATGGCTACACCTTC
TRBJ1-2	.	TRBV9	many	CASSAGSIYGYTF	TGTGCCAGCAGTGCGGGGAGCATCTATGGCTACACCTTC
TRBJ2-2	TRBD2	TRBV4-1	many	CASSQFGTRIAGGSDTGELFF	TGCGCCAGCAGCCAATTCGGCACACGTATAGCGGGAGGATCCGACACCGGGGAGCTGTTTTTT
TRBJ1-1	TRBD1	TRBV6-5	many	CASSPTGYTEAFF	TGTGCCAGCAGTCCGACAGGGTACACTGAAGCTTTCTTT
TRBJ1-5	.	TRBV4-3	.	CASSQDGDQPQHF	TGCGCCAGCAGCCAAGATGGGGATCAGCCCCAGCATTTT
TRBJ2-1	TRBD2	TRBV7-9	many	CASSSGLAEYNEQFF	TGTGCCAGCAGCTCCGGACTAGCGGAGTACAATGAGCAGTTCTTC
TRBJ2-2	.	TRBV7-2	many	CASSPLGSRGGELFF	TGTGCCAGCAGCCCCCTAGGGTCCAGGGGCGGGGAGCTGTTTTTT
TRBJ2-2	.	TRBV3-1	many	CASSQAFPLAGKELFF	TGTGCCAGCAGCCAAGCTTTTCCCCTCGCCGGAAAGGAGCTGTTTTTT
TRBJ1-1	.	TRBV28	many	CASSLYENTEAFF	TGTGCCAGCAGTTTATATGAGAACACTGAAGCTTTCTTT
TRBJ2-5	.	TRBV4-3	many	CASSRERDQETQYF	TGCGCCAGCAGCCGCGAGCGGGACCAAGAGACCCAGTACTTC
TRBJ2-4	.	TRBV10-2	few	CASSETGPKNIQYF	TGCGCCAGCAGTGAGACAGGGCCCAAAAACATTCAGTACTTC
TRBJ2-7	TRBD1	TRBV5-1	few	CASSTAGTGMYEQYF	TGCGCCAGCAGTACCGCCGGGACAGGGATGTACGAGCAGTACTTC
TRBJ2-5	TRBD1	TRBV6-1	.	CASIGTGGQETQYF	TGTGCCAGCATCGGGACAGGGGGGCAAGAGACCCAGTACTTC
TRBJ2-4	.	TRBV5-6	few	CASSLGGGWVEYF	TGTGCCAGCAGCTTGGGGGGCGGGTGGGTTGAATACTTC
TRBJ2-6	.	TRBV28	few	CASTQTGSGANVLTF	TGTGCCAGCACCCAAACGGGCTCTGGGGCCAACGTCCTGACTTTC
TRBJ2-5	.	TRBV20-1	medium-sized	CSAVTPGAAWETQYF	TGCAGTGCTGTGACCCCCGGGGCCGCTTGGGAGACCCAGTACTTC
TRBJ2-2	.	TRBV6-2/TRBV6-3	few	CASRGGGAVTGELFF	TGTGCCAGCAGAGGGGGGGGGGCCGTTACCGGGGAGCTGTTTTTT
TRBJ2-1	.	TRBV24-1	many	CATSEVQGAEQFF	TGTGCCACCAGTGAGGTACAGGGAGCTGAGCAGTTCTTC
TRBJ2-3	.	TRBV7-8	many	CASSPGADRTDTQYF	TGTGCCAGCAGCCCCGGGGCGGACCGCACAGATACGCAGTATTTT
TRBJ2-5	.	TRBV24-1	many	CATSEAGTNEETQYF	TGTGCCACCAGTGAGGCCGGGACAAACGAAGAGACCCAGTACTTC
TRBJ2-1	.	TRBV9	few	CASSVGHSGNEQFF	TGTGCCAGCAGCGTAGGACATTCGGGGAATGAGCAGTTCTTC
TRBJ2-1	TRBD1	TRBV4-3	.	CASSQGTGRGDNEQFF	TGCGCCAGCAGCCAAGGGACAGGTCGAGGGGACAATGAGCAGTTCTTC
TRBJ1-1	.	TRBV7-2	many	CASSHTWRTVNTEAFF	TGTGCCAGCAGCCATACGTGGAGGACAGTGAACACTGAAGCTTTCTTT
TRBJ2-3	TRBD1	TRBV6-1	.	CASSRPGTGEDTQYF	TGTGCCAGCAGCCGTCCCGGGACAGGGGAAGATACGCAGTATTTT
TRBJ1-2	.	TRBV5-1	many	CASSRGADYGYTF	TGCGCCAGCAGTAGGGGCGCGGACTATGGCTACACCTTC
TRBJ2-2	.	TRBV24-1	many	CATSDPDRPNTGELFF	TGTGCCACCAGTGACCCTGACAGGCCGAACACCGGGGAGCTGTTTTTT
TRBJ1-1	TRBD1	TRBV27	.	CASSTGQGINTEAFF	TGTGCCAGCAGTACGGGACAGGGAATCAACACTGAAGCTTTCTTT
TRBJ2-1	TRBD1	TRBV4-1	few	CASSQQSGTGAYMSSYNEQFF	TGCGCCAGCAGCCAACAGTCCGGGACAGGGGCCTATATGAGCTCCTACAATGAGCAGTTCTTC
TRBJ1-5	.	TRBV29-1	many	CSVVTKEAQHF	TGCAGCGTTGTAACCAAGGAGGCCCAGCATTTT
TRBJ2-1	.	TRBV29-1	many	CSVGGVYNEQFF	TGCAGCGTTGGCGGGGTCTACAATGAGCAGTTCTTC
TRBJ2-5	.	TRBV5-1	.	CASSLAGPGETQYF	TGCGCCAGCAGCTTGGCAGGGCCGGGAGAGACCCAGTACTTC
TRBJ2-7	TRBD2	TRBV5-6	.	CASTPSGSLYEQYF	TGTGCCAGCACCCCTAGCGGGAGCCTTTACGAGCAGTACTTC
TRBJ2-4	TRBD2	TRBV10-3	many	CATYGLAGKQAKNIQYF	TGTGCCACCTACGGGCTAGCGGGAAAACAGGCCAAAAACATTCAGTACTTC
TRBJ2-5	TRBD1	TRBV5-5	few	CASSLTGGKQETQYF	TGTGCCAGCAGCTTGACAGGGGGCAAACAAGAGACCCAGTACTTC
TRBJ2-2	.	TRBV4-1	.	CASSQSGTPGTGELFF	TGCGCCAGCAGCCAATCCGGGACGCCAGGGACCGGGGAGCTGTTTTTT
TRBJ2-1	.	TRBV21-1	many	CASSKDARGHHHEQFF	TGTGCCAGCAGCAAAGATGCGAGGGGCCACCACCATGAGCAGTTCTTC
TRBJ2-1	TRBD2	TRBV24-1	many	CATSDWGVAGVDEQFF	TGTGCCACCAGTGATTGGGGGGTAGCGGGAGTGGATGAGCAGTTCTTC